This TCR beta chain originates from a study of tumor and adjacent non-tumor tissue in lung cancer. V was pared by 2 bases and J by 16 bases, with 15 bases of the junction left unmatched. This CDR3 is 15 amino acids long. The germline CDR1 and CDR2 sequences are SQVTM and ANQGSEA. General study findings and limits: Compared with tumor, normal lung showed significantly lower TCR diversity.

The template was RNA from unsorted bulk tissue. More than 3 cm separated this lung sample from the edge of the tumor. Newly diagnosed lung cancer patients had thoracic surgery in China, August–late 2014, without prior chemotherapy. In its sample, this clonotype was seen a few times. Its antigen is not identified. Three rounds of nested PCR, following a modified ARM-PCR protocol, produced the TCRbeta library. From the multiplex PCR reads, TCRdb called clonotypes with MiXCR, one entry per CDR3 protein. The sample holds around 76,000 distinct CDR3 sequences, over 60% seen once. The chain uses TRBV29-1 and TRBJ2-6; 9 nucleotides agree with TRBD1. Source material: distant non-tumor lung tissue. This TCR came from a man in his 70s with non-small cell lung cancer. The chain's CDR3 is CSVETGGSGAKVLTF. The DNA for the CDR3 is TGCAGCGTTGAAACAGGGGGCTCCGGGGCAAAAGTACTGACTTTC.